The subject of this entry is one T cell receptor (beta chain). Its antigen is currently unknown. The data were taken from a study of CD4 T cells in relation to SARS-CoV-2 and coronaviruses. Study context: Shared crossreactive spike epitopes were mapped to their HLA restriction. Overall study findings and caveats: According to naive versus memory sequencing, detected responses are memory recall, not newly primed. SARS-CoV-2-driven expansion was significantly weaker in crossreactive than monoreactive clones.

Naive and memory CD4+ T cell DNA was deep-sequenced without culture. Using immunoSEQ multiplex PCR, the repertoire was profiled, and TCRdb retains in-frame clones only, with some absent. The sample yields more than 55,000 clones, roughly 88% seen once. CD4+ T cells from unexposed donors were obtained before the COVID-19 pandemic (2011-2018). The CDR3 spans 15 residues. V dropped 3 bases and J dropped 5 bases, with 15 bases sitting between them. Germline V gene data show CDR1 as LGHNT and CDR2 as FRNRAP. This clonotype originated in a human donor in good health. Source material: memory CD4+ T cells from PBMCs. The chain joins TRBV12-5 to TRBJ2-3; D is undetermined. CDR3 nucleotide sequence: TGTGCTAGTGGTTTAGGCTTTAGAAGGGAAGATACGCAGTATTTT. It specifies CASGLGFRREDTQYF.